This is a list of T cell receptor beta chains from one sample in a study of Ad26.COV2.S vaccination and SARS-CoV-2 variants. Sequencing used immunoSEQ multiplex PCR; TCRdb keeps in-frame clones, though not all of them. Among about 320,000 clones listed, 75% to 90% were seen once. Sample: peripheral blood, taken in a trial of Ad26.COV2.S vaccine versus placebo. These TCRs come from a person aged 18-65 years who received the Ad26.COV2.S COVID-19 vaccine or a placebo. Both conserved end residues are part of each CDR3. D genes are given only for firm matches. Where a row states a size, it is once, few, many or the class of an expanded clone; other rows omit it.

J	V	size	D	DNA	CDR3
TRBJ1-6	TRBV6-7	NA	NA	TGTGCCAGCAGTTTCCTCCCGGGAGGCCGGGGGCGTAAACCCCCTCAAGGGACCCCTTCACCCCTCCACTTT	CASSFLPGGRGRKPPQGTPSPLHF
TRBJ1-2	TRBV4-3	NA	NA	TGCGCCAGCAGCCAAGCAGCGTCCCCCTATGGCTACACCTTC	CASSQAASPYGYTF
TRBJ2-5	TRBV18	few	NA	TGTGCCAGCTCACCTTCTCACAGGCCCCCGGGCGAGACCCAGTACTTC	CASSPSHRPPGETQYF
TRBJ2-5	TRBV19	NA	TRBD2	TGTGCCAGTAGTCGGCCCCCCCTGGTATGGGGGAGGGAAGAGACCCAGTACTTC	CASSRPPLVWGREETQYF
TRBJ1-2	TRBV4-1	NA	NA	TGCGCCAGCCGTAAAACAGGGACCAACTATGGCTACACCTTC	CASRKTGTNYGYTF
TRBJ1-4	TRBV27	NA	NA	TGTGCCAGCAGTTTGGAAGGAGGCAAACTGTTTTTT	CASSLEGGKLFF
TRBJ1-3	TRBV28	NA	NA	TGTGCCAGCAGGGAGTGGGCCTCGGTGGGCCCAAGATCTGGAAACACCATATATTTT	CASREWASVGPRSGNTIYF
TRBJ2-1	TRBV2	NA	TRBD2	TGTGCCAGCAACGAGGTAGCGGGAGATGCCTACAATGAGCAGTTCTTC	CASNEVAGDAYNEQFF
TRBJ2-1	TRBV10-3	NA	TRBD2	TGTGCCATCAGTGATGGAATGGGCGGGGGGCTCTACAATGAGCAGTTCTTC	CAISDGMGGGLYNEQFF
TRBJ2-5	TRBV11-2	NA	NA	TGTGCCAGCAGCTTAGGCGACCTAGTGGGAAGGACAGAGACCCAGTACTTC	CASSLGDLVGRTETQYF
TRBJ1-3	TRBV27	NA	NA	TGTGCCAGCAGTTCCCGAAGCGTATCTGGAAACACCATATATTTT	CASSSRSVSGNTIYF
TRBJ2-3	TRBV3-1/TRBV3-2	NA	NA	TGTGCCAGCAGCCAGTCGGACTCGGAGTATTTT	CASSQSDSEYF
TRBJ1-2	TRBV9	NA	TRBD1	TGTGCCAGCAGCGGGAGGGGGACAGGGGGCCGTTATGGCTACACCTTC	CASSGRGTGGRYGYTF
TRBJ2-7	TRBV5-4	NA	NA	TGTGCCAGCAGCTTGCCAGGCCCGACGTCATTC	CASSLPGPTSF
TRBJ1-1	TRBV5-1	NA	NA	TGCGCCAGCAGCTTGTTGGAGAACACTGAAGCTTTCTTT	CASSLLENTEAFF
TRBJ1-1	TRBV5-1	once	NA	TGCGCCAGCCGCAGGGCAACCACTGAAGCTTTCTTT	CASRRATTEAFF
TRBJ2-5	TRBV2	NA	TRBD2	TGTGCCAGCACTAGACTAGCGGGAGAGGCCCAGTACTTC	CASTRLAGEAQYF
TRBJ2-1	TRBV5-8	NA	NA	TGTGCCAGCAGCTTGGAAGGGAGCTCCTACAATGAGCAGTTCTTC	CASSLEGSSYNEQFF
TRBJ2-1	TRBV19	NA	NA	TGTGCCAGTAGTTCGCGGGACGCCTACAATGAGCAGTTCTTC	CASSSRDAYNEQFF
TRBJ2-3	TRBV6-2/TRBV6-3	NA	NA	TGTGCCAGCAGTTCCCCATGGGGTACAGTTAGCACAGATACGCAGTATTTT	CASSSPWGTVSTDTQYF
TRBJ2-7	TRBV3-1/TRBV3-2	NA	NA	TGTGCCAGCAGCCATCCGGTGGTAGGACTGTACTTC	CASSHPVVGLYF
TRBJ2-3	TRBV9	NA	NA	TGTGCCAGCAGCGTAGTCAGCACAGATACGCAGTATTTT	CASSVVSTDTQYF
TRBJ1-5	TRBV5-8	NA	NA	TGTGCCAGCAGCTTGTTGACAGTAGGTCAGCCCCAGCATTTT	CASSLLTVGQPQHF
TRBJ2-1	TRBV9	NA	NA	TGTGCCAGCAGCGTAGGAGTGAATGAGCAGTTCTTC	CASSVGVNEQFF
TRBJ1-5	TRBV5-6	NA	NA	TGTGCCAGCAGCTTGGGGGGGCTGGGGAATCAGCCCCAGCATTTT	CASSLGGLGNQPQHF
TRBJ2-1	TRBV7-3	NA	TRBD2	TGTGCCAGCAGCTCAGATTTGGCTAGCGGAAGGAATGAGCAGTTCTTC	CASSSDLASGRNEQFF
TRBJ1-5	TRBV4-1	NA	NA	TGCGCCAGCAGCCAAGACAGTTCGGGATTTCAGCCCCAGCATTTT	CASSQDSSGFQPQHF